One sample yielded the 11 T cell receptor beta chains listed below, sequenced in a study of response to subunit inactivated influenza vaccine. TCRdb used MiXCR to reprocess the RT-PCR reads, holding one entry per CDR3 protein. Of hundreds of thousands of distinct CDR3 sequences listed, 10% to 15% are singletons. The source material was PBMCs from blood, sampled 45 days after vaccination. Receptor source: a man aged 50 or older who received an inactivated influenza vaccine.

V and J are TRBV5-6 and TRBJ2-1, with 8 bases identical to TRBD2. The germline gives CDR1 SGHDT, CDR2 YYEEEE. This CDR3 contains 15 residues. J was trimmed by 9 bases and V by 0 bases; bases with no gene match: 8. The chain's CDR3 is CASSLVAGFNIEQFF. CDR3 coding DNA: TGTGCCAGCAGCTTGGTAGCGGGGTTTAATATTGAGCAGTTCTTC.

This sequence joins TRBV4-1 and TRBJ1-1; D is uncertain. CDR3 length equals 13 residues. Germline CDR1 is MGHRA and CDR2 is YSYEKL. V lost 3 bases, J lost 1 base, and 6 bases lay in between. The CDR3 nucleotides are TGCGCCAGCAGCCAGTCGGCGAACACTGAAGCTTTCTTT. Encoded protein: CASSQSANTEAFF.

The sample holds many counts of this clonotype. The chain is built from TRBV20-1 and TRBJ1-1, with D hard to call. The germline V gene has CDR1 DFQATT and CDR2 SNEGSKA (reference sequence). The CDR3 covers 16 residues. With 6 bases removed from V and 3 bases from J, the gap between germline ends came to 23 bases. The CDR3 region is CSAKEYLGADDTEAFF. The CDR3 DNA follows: TGCAGTGCCAAGGAATATTTGGGAGCGGATGACACTGAAGCTTTCTTT.

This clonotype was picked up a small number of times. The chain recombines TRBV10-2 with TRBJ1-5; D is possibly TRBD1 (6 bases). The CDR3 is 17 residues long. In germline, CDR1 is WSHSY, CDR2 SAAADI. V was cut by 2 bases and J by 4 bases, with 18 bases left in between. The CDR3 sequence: CASSEGGTPLRNQPQHF. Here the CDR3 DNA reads TGCGCCAGCAGTGAGGGTGGGACACCTCTTAGGAATCAGCCCCAGCATTTT.

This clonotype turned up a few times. The CDR3 spells CASSQVRRPGQGGNEQFF. As DNA, the CDR3 is TGCGCCAGCAGCCAAGTTCGCCGCCCGGGACAGGGGGGCAATGAGCAGTTCTTC. This chain joins TRBV4-1 and TRBJ2-1; 11 bases map to TRBD1. The CDR3 spans 18 residues. Germline V gene lookup returns CDR1 MGHRA and CDR2 YSYEKL. Trimming at V came to 1 base and at J to 6 bases, leaving 11 bases not matched to a gene.

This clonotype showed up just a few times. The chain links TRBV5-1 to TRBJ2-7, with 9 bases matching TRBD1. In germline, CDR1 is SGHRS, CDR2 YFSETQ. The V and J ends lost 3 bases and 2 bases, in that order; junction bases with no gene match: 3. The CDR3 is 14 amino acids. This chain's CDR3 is CASSWDRDAYEQYF. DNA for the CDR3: TGCGCCAGCAGCTGGGACAGGGACGCCTACGAGCAGTACTTC.

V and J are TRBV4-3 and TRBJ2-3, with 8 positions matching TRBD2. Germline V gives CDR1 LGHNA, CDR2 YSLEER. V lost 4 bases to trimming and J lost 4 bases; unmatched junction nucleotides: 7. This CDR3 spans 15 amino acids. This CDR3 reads CASSPRGGTPDTQYF. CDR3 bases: TGCGCCAGCAGCCCACGGGGGGGGACTCCAGATACGCAGTATTTT.

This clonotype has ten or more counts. The DNA for the CDR3 is TGTGCCAGCTCCGGCCGAATTAACACTGAAGCTTTCTTT. Its translation is CASSGRINTEAFF. V is TRBV27 and J is TRBJ1-1; no definite D call. Trimming cost V 8 bases and J 2 bases, with 12 bases left between them. The CDR3 runs to 13 residues. Germline V CDR1 and CDR2: MNHEY, SMNVEV (reference sequence).

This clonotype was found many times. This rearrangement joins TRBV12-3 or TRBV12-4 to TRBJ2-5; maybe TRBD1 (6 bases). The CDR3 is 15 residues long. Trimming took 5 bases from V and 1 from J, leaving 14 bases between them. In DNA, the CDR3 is TGTGCCAGCAGTCCCACGGGACAATCCCAAGAGACCCAGTACTTC. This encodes CASSPTGQSQETQYF.

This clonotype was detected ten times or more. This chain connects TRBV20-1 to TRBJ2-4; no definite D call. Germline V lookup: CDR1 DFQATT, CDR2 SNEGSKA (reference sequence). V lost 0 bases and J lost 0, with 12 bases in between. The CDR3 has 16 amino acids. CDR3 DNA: TGCAGTGCTAGAGATCGGATGGGAATAGCCAAAAACATTCAGTACTTC. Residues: CSARDRMGIAKNIQYF.

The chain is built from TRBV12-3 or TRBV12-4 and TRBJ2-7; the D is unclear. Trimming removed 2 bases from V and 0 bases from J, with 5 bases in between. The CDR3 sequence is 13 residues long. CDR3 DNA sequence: TGTGCCAGCAGTTTAAACCTCTCCTACGAGCAGTACTTC. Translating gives CASSLNLSYEQYF.